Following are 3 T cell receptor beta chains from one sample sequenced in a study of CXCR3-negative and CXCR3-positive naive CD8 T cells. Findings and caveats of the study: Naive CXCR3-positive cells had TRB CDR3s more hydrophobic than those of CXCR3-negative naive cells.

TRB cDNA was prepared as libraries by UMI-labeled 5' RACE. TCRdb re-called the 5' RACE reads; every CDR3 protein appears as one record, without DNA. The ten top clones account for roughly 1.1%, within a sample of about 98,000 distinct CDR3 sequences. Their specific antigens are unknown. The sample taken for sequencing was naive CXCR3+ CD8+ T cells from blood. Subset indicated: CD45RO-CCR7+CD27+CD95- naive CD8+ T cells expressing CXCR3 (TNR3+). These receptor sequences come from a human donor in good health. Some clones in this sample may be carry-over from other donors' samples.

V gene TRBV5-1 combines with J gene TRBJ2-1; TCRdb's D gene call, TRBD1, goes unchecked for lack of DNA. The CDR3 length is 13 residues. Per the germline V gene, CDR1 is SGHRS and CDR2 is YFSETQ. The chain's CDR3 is CAGGTGVGNEQFF.

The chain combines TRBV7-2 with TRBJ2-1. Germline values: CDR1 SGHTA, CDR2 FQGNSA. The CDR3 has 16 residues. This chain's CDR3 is CASSLLFRSPNNEQFF.

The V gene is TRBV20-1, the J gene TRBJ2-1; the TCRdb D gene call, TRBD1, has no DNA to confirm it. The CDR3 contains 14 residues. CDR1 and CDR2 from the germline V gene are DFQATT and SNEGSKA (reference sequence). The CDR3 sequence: CSARGAGAGNEQFF.